The T cell receptor beta chain under discussion was sequenced for a study of breast tumors, draining lymph nodes, adjacent tissues. General study points: Luminal-like breast cancer showed significantly higher tumor–nontumor repertoire similarity than basal-like. Data fit most tumor T cells coming from lymph node, expanding in tumor. That most tumor T cells come from lymph nodes remained unproven. Compared with lymph nodes, tumors were less diverse; compared with nontumor tissue, more.

This clonotype was counted many times. Its antigen is undetermined. The CDR3 is made up of 13 amino acids. V gave up 5 bases and J gave up 6 bases; unmatched junction bases: 8. CDR1 and CDR2 from the germline V gene are SGHDT and YYEEEE. The lymph nodes were axillary draining lymph nodes from breast cancer patients. Via MiXCR, TCRdb re-called the multiplex PCR reads, giving one row per CDR3 protein. This table holds 150,000 to 250,000 distinct CDR3 sequences, about 32% found once. The clonotype originates from a female donor with breast cancer. Some clones in this sample may be carry-over from other donors' samples. This sequence joins TRBV5-6 and TRBJ2-7; 7 bases are shared with TRBD2. The sequencing sample was made of axillary lymph node tissue. This CDR3 is CASSKSGTTEQYF. In DNA form, the CDR3 reads TGTGCCAGCAGTAAATCCGGGACTACCGAGCAGTACTTC.